The 7 T cell receptor beta chains listed next were all sequenced from one sample in a study of T-cell memory formation after mild COVID-19. TCRdb reprocessed the 5' RACE reads with MiXCR, giving one entry per CDR3 protein. This table has approximately 390,000 distinct CDR3 sequences, 15% to 20% appearing once. The sample consisted of PBMCs or a T cell subset sorted from them (not recorded which). The receptors were gathered from a man younger than 35 who had mild COVID-19 (a few samples of this study predate the infection). Cell type and time point are not known.

This chain links TRBV7-3 with TRBJ2-1; 14 nucleotides match TRBD2. V shed 5 bases, J shed 0 bases, and the junction held 9 bases outside the gene matches. Germline CDR1 reads SGHTA; CDR2 reads FQGTGA. The CDR3 contains 19 residues. CDR3 loop: CASSPRTSGGLSSYNEQFF. The CDR3 DNA follows: TGTGCCAGCAGCCCTCGGACTAGCGGGGGGCTCAGCTCCTACAATGAGCAGTTCTTC.

V gene TRBV15 combines with J gene TRBJ2-7; TRBD1 aligns across 7 bases. Germline V lookup: CDR1 LNHNV, CDR2 YYDKDF (reference sequence). The CDR3 is made up of 14 amino acids. Trimming cost V 5 bases and J 4 bases; bases outside gene matches: 8. For the CDR3, the DNA is TGTGCCACCAGCGGAACAGGGGATCCTTACGAGCAGTACTTC. This sequence encodes CATSGTGDPYEQYF.

The V call is TRBV27, the J call TRBJ1-1; D not certain. CDR1 is MNHEY, CDR2 SMNVEV, per germline (reference sequence). This CDR3 region has 14 residues. Trimming cost V 6 bases and J 0 bases, with 11 bases left between them. The CDR3, as DNA: TGTGCCAGCAGGGGTCTCGGGGTGAACACTGAAGCTTTCTTT. Translation gives CASRGLGVNTEAFF.

This clonotype was detected only a few times. V usage is TRBV7-8 and J usage is TRBJ2-3, with D possibly called TRBD1 or TRBD2 (5 bases each). CDR1 is SGHVS and CDR2 is FQNEAQ in the germline V gene. The V end was cut by 5 bases, the J end by 2 bases, with 17 bases between. This CDR3 region has 16 residues. The CDR3 region is CASSLGPADLTDTQYF. CDR3 DNA: TGTGCCAGCAGCCTGGGACCCGCGGATCTCACAGATACGCAGTATTTT.

The chain is built from TRBV7-6 and TRBJ2-7; D call uncertain. Trimming removed 2 bases from V and 2 bases from J, with 10 bases in between. Germline V gives CDR1 SGHVS, CDR2 FNYEAQ. The CDR3 has 14 amino acids. This CDR3 reads CASSLLTKPYEQYF. The CDR3 DNA sequence: TGTGCCAGCAGCTTATTGACAAAGCCCTACGAGCAGTACTTC.

This clonotype turned up a few times. The V and J genes are TRBV29-1 and TRBJ2-5, with a possible D match to TRBD2 (5 bases). Germline assignment: CDR1 SQVTM and CDR2 ANQGSEA. V was shortened by 6 bases and J by 2 bases, with 13 bases between the two germline ends. The CDR3 totals 13 residues. CDR3 sequence reads: CSVPRGFQETQYF. In nucleotides, the CDR3 is TGCAGCGTCCCCAGAGGGTTTCAAGAGACCCAGTACTTC.

V is TRBV5-1 and J is TRBJ2-7; 9 bases match TRBD1. This CDR3 comprises 15 residues. From germline, CDR1 is SGHRS and CDR2 YFSETQ. Germline trimming cut 2 bases from V and 3 bases from J; bases unmatched to any gene: 6. The CDR3 coding sequence is TGCGCCAGCAGCTTCCTACCGGGACAGGGCTACGAGCAGTACGTC. Translating gives CASSFLPGQGYEQYV.